This T cell receptor (beta chain) was documented in a study of cytomegalovirus exposure and HLA in healthy donors. It was with 60 Vbeta and 13 Jbeta primers that the PCR ran. Clones were sequenced by immunoSEQ multiplex PCR, and TCRdb holds only the in-frame ones, with some missing. The sample yields about 110,000 clones, approximately 80% seen once. On this clone: The antigen is unknown.

Study results and limitations: A later analysis linked some 17,000 TCR beta sequences to HLA alleles at 0.05 false discovery rate.

The germline CDR1 and CDR2 sequences are MDHEN and SYDVKM. The V end was cut by 9 bases, the J end by 4 bases, with 21 bases between. The length of the CDR3 is 15 residues. The sequenced sample consisted of PBMCs. J is TRBJ1-2 and V is TRBV28; the D gene is possibly TRBD1 (5 bases). This sequence was found in a female donor in good health and CMV-seropositive. The CDR3 reads CASLSRVSRGYGYTF. The CDR3 coding sequence is TGTGCCAGTTTGAGCAGGGTATCTAGAGGCTATGGCTACACCTTC.